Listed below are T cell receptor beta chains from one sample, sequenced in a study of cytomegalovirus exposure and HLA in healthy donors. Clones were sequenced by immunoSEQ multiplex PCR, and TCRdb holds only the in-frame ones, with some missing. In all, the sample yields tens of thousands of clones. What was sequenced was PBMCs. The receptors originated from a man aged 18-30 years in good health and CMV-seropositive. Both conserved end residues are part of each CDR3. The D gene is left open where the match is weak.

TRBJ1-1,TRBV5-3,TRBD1,TGTGCCAGAAGCTCCTACCGGGACAGGAAAGGTCCTCAGGCTGAAGCTTTCTTT,CARSSYRDRKGPQAEAFF
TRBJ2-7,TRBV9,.,TGTGCCAGCAGCCTCTCAGGGAGGACAGGCGGGACTTCCGAGCAGTACTTC,CASSLSGRTGGTSEQYF
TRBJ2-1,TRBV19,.,TGTGCCAGTAGACAGGGAGTTGAGCAGTTCTTC,CASRQGVEQFF
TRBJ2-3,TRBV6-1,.,TGTGCCAGCGGTGTAGCAGATACGCAGTATTTT,CASGVADTQYF
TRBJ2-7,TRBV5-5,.,TGTGCCAGCAGCTTGGACACGAACTACGAGCAGTACTTC,CASSLDTNYEQYF
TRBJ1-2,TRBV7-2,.,TGTGCCAGCAGCTTCTACAGAGATGGCTACACCTTC,CASSFYRDGYTF
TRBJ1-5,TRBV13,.,TGTGCCAGCAGCTTGACTAATCAGCCCCAGCATTTT,CASSLTNQPQHF
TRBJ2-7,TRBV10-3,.,TGTGCCATCAGGCGGGGGACAGGAGTATACGAGCAGTACTTC,CAIRRGTGVYEQYF
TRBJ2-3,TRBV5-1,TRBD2,TGCGCCAGCAGCTTGGAGGGCGCGACCTGGACTAGCGGGAGAAAAGATACGCAGTATTTT,CASSLEGATWTSGRKDTQYF
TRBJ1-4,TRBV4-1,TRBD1,TGCGCCAGCAGTACGGCCGGGACAGGGGCCGAAAAACTGTTTTTT,CASSTAGTGAEKLFF
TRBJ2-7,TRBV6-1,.,TGTGCCAGCAGTGAAGCGGGAGAGCAAGGCGAGCAGTACTTC,CASSEAGEQGEQYF
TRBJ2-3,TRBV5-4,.,TGCGCCAGCAGCTTAAGAGGTTATACGCAGTATTTT,CASSLRGYTQYF
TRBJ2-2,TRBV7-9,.,TGTGCCAGCAGCCAGTCCTCCCAAAACACCGGGGAGCTGTTTTTT,CASSQSSQNTGELFF
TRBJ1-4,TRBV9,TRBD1,TGTGCCAGCAGCGGGGGTCTGGGACAGGGACAAGAAAAACTGTTTTTT,CASSGGLGQGQEKLFF
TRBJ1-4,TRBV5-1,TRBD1,TGCGCCAGCAGTTCGGGACAGACGGTTGGAGAAAAACTGTTTTTT,CASSSGQTVGEKLFF
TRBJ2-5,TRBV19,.,TGTGCCAGTACCACAGGTTTGGGGGCCCAAGAGACCCAGTACTTC,CASTTGLGAQETQYF
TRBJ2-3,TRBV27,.,TGTGCCAGCAGTTTACTTAGCAACTCAGATACGCAGTATTTT,CASSLLSNSDTQYF
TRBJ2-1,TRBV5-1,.,TGCGCCAGCAGCTTGGACGGTTACAATGAGCAGTTCTTC,CASSLDGYNEQFF
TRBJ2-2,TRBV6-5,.,TGTGCCAGCAGCCAGGGATACACCGGGGAGCTGTTTTTT,CASSQGYTGELFF
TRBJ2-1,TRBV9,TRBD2,TGTGCCAGCAGCTCCCCTTTGCGGGAGGCCAACAATGAGCAGTTCTTC,CASSSPLREANNEQFF
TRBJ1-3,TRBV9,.,TGTGCCAGCGGGGCGTACGGTTCTGGAAACACCATATATTTT,CASGAYGSGNTIYF
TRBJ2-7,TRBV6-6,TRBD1,TGTGCCAGCAGCGACAGGGGTAGTAGCGAGCAGTACTTC,CASSDRGSSEQYF
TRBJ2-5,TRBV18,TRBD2,TGTGCCAGCTCACCAGGACTAGCGGAAGAGACCCAGTACTTC,CASSPGLAEETQYF
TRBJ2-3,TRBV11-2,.,TGTGCCAGCAGCTCAATGACTAGAGGGCCCGCAGATACGCAGTATTTT,CASSSMTRGPADTQYF
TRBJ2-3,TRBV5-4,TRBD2,TGTGCCAGCAGCTTTAGCAGCGGGAGGACAGATACGCAGTATTTT,CASSFSSGRTDTQYF
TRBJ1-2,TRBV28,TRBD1,TGTGCCAGCAGTTTTGGGACAGGGGGTGATGGCTACACCTTC,CASSFGTGGDGYTF
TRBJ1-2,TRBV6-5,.,TGTGCCAGCAGTTACTACAGCGGGAACTATGGCTACACCTTC,CASSYYSGNYGYTF
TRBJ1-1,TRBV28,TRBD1,TGTGCCAGCAGTTCCGCCTCGGACAGGGTTAGCACTGAAGCTTTCTTT,CASSSASDRVSTEAFF
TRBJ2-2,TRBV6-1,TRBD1,TGTGCCAGCAGACGGGACAGGGGGAACACCGGGGAGCTGTTTTTT,CASRRDRGNTGELFF
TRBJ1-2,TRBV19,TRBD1,TGTGCCAGTAGTTTCGACAGGGGCCACTATGGCTACACCTTC,CASSFDRGHYGYTF
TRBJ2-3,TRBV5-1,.,TGCGCCAGCAGCCTGGAGGGCCGGGGAAGAGGCACAGATACGCAGTATTTT,CASSLEGRGRGTDTQYF
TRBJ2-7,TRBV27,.,TGTGCCAGCAGTTTGAGGGGGGGCTACGAGCAGTACTTC,CASSLRGGYEQYF
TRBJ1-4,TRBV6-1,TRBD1,TGTGCCAGCAGTCCCGGGACAGTTTATGAAAAACTGTTTTTT,CASSPGTVYEKLFF
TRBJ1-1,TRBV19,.,TGTGCCAGTAGTACCTCGGGGGTTCTCTTGAACACTGAAGCTTTCTTT,CASSTSGVLLNTEAFF
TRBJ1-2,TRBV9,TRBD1,TGTGCCAGCAGCGTAGATAGGCGGGGGACAGGGGGCTGGTATGGCTACACCTTC,CASSVDRRGTGGWYGYTF
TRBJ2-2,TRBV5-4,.,TGTGCCAGCAGCCCAGGGATTCAGGACACCGGGGAGCTGTTTTTT,CASSPGIQDTGELFF
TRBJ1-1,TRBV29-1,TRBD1,TGCAGCGTTATCACAGGGGGCTTGAACACTGAAGCTTTCTTT,CSVITGGLNTEAFF